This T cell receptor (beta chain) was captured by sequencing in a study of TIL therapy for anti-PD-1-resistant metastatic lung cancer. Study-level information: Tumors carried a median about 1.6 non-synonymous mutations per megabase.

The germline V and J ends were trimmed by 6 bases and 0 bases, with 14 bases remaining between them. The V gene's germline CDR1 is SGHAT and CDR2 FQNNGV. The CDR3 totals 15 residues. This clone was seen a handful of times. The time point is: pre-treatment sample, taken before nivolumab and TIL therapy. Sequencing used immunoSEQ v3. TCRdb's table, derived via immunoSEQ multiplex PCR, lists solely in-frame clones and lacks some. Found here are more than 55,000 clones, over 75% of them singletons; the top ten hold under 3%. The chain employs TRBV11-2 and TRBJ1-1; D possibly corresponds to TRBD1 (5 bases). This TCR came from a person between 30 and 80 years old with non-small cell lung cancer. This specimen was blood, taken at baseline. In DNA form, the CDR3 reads TGTGCCAGCAGAATTTGGGCAGGGTTGAACACTGAAGCTTTCTTT. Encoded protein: CASRIWAGLNTEAFF.